The 15 T cell receptor beta chains listed next were all sequenced from one sample in a study of cytomegalovirus exposure and HLA in healthy donors. The PCR had 60 Vbeta and 13 Jbeta primers. Some clones are missing from TCRdb's copy, which holds only in-frame ones; the method was immunoSEQ multiplex PCR. The sample holds 170,000 or so clones, 70% to 85% seen once. The sequencing input was PBMCs. These receptors all stem from a man in his forties or fifties in good health and CMV-seropositive.

The chain carries TRBV5-8 and TRBJ1-1, with a tentative D call TRBD1 (5 bases). Germline loops: CDR1 SGHTS, CDR2 YDEGEE. V was pared by 1 base and J by 8 bases, with 9 bases between. CDR3 length equals 12 residues. CDR3 sequence (DNA): TGTGCCAGCAGCTTGAGGCAGGGCGAAGCTTTCTTT. Residues: CASSLRQGEAFF.

In its sample, this clone was seen once. V gene TRBV11-3 combines with J gene TRBJ2-3; D not certain. Germline-derived CDR1 and CDR2 are SGHNT and YENEEA. Trimming took 2 bases from V and 0 from J, leaving 18 bases between them. The CDR3 sequence is 18 residues long. The CDR3 is CASSLFARWAQSTDTQYF. DNA of the CDR3: TGTGCCAGCAGCTTATTTGCCCGTTGGGCACAGAGCACAGATACGCAGTATTTT.

The V call is TRBV30, the J call TRBJ2-7, with D possibly TRBD2 on 7 matching bases. The V gene's germline CDR1 is GTSNPN and CDR2 SVGIG (reference sequence). Trimming took off 7 bases at V and 5 bases at J, with 18 bases between the two ends. There are 13 residues in the CDR3. CDR3 sequence reads: CASRGGAGNEQYV. The CDR3 DNA is TGTGCCTCGAGGGGGGGGGCTGGTAACGAGCAGTACGTC.

This clone was recorded only once. The V and J genes are TRBV6-6 and TRBJ1-6; 8 positions match TRBD1. Germline CDR1 reads MNHNY; CDR2 reads SVGAGI (reference sequence). This CDR3 has 15 amino acids. V shed 5 bases and J 8 bases; nucleotides not matched to a gene: 8. The CDR3 region is CASSTRTGYDSPLHF. CDR3 coding DNA: TGTGCCAGCAGTACTCGGACAGGGTACGATTCACCCCTCCACTTT.

The chain uses TRBV5-1 and TRBJ1-1, with TRBD1 matching 8 bases. This CDR3 region has 14 residues. Per the germline V gene, CDR1 is SGHRS and CDR2 is YFSETQ. V shed 7 bases, J shed 1 base, and the junction held 6 bases outside the gene matches. The CDR3 loop is CASGQGQANTEAFF. In DNA, the CDR3 is TGCGCCAGCGGGCAGGGACAGGCGAACACTGAAGCTTTCTTT.

This chain joins TRBV5-1 and TRBJ1-1; 7 bases are a match to TRBD1. In germline, CDR1 is SGHRS, CDR2 YFSETQ. V trimming: 0 bases; J trimming: 6 bases; junction bases outside the gene matches: 2. This CDR3 region has 13 residues. CDR3 in DNA: TGCGCCAGCAGCTTGGCCGGGACAGCTGAAGCTTTCTTT. Its protein product is CASSLAGTAEAFF.

The chain carries TRBV6-5 and TRBJ1-1; D call uncertain. The CDR3 runs 11 residues. V lost 7 bases, J lost 5 bases, and 8 bases lay in between. Per germline, CDR1 MNHEY and CDR2 SVGAGI. CDR3 in amino acids: CASTPFTEAFF. CDR3 coding DNA: TGTGCCAGCACTCCTTTTACTGAAGCTTTCTTT.

The genes are TRBV5-4 and TRBJ2-2; possible D gene TRBD1, 6 bases. Germline values: CDR1 SGHNT, CDR2 YYREEE (reference sequence). Trimming cost V 2 bases and J 5 bases, with 16 bases left between them. The CDR3 length is 16 residues. Here the CDR3 reads CASSFRGGVQTGELFF. The CDR3 DNA reads TGTGCCAGCAGCTTTCGAGGGGGAGTTCAGACCGGGGAGCTGTTTTTT. The variable domain in full, with the rest retrieved from reference TRBV5-4 and TRBJ2-2, is ETGVTQSPTHLIKTRGQQVTLRCSSQSGHNTVSWYQQALGQGPQFIFQYYREEENGRGNFPPRFSGLQFPNYSSELNVNALELDDSALYLCASSFRGGVQTGELFFGEGSRLTVL.

The V and J genes are TRBV5-1 and TRBJ2-3, with 12 bases identical to TRBD2. Per the germline V gene, CDR1 is SGHRS and CDR2 is YFSETQ. The junction had 12 bases not matched to a gene; V was cut back by 4 bases and J by 3 bases. The CDR3 consists of 18 residues. The CDR3 region has the DNA TGCGCCAGCAGCGGGGGACTAGCGGGCTTGGGTGTTACAGATACGCAGTATTTT. This translates into CASSGGLAGLGVTDTQYF.

This clone was seen a few times. The chain recombines TRBV9 with TRBJ1-6; D is perhaps TRBD1 (5 bases). The V and J ends lost 0 bases and 6 bases respectively, with 7 bases between them. Germline V gene sequence: CDR1 SGDLS, CDR2 YYNGEE. CDR3 size: 14 residues. The CDR3 spells CASSVGGVNSPLHF. The CDR3, as DNA: TGTGCCAGCAGCGTAGGGGGGGTTAATTCACCCCTCCACTTT.

Here the CDR3 reads CASSPVRQGEVTEAFF. As DNA, the CDR3 is TGCGCCAGCAGCCCGGTCCGACAGGGGGAGGTCACTGAAGCTTTCTTT. The chain couples TRBV5-1 to TRBJ1-1, with 9 nucleotides matching TRBD1. Germline CDR1 and CDR2: SGHRS and YFSETQ. V trimming: 4 bases; J trimming: 4 bases; junction bases outside the gene matches: 11. This CDR3 is 16 amino acids long.

V gene TRBV6-1 combines with J gene TRBJ1-3; D might be TRBD1 (5 bases). The germline gives CDR1 MNHNS, CDR2 SASEGT. The V end was cut by 10 bases, the J end by 6 bases, with 16 bases between. The CDR3 covers 13 residues. CDR3 region: CATGGGVTNTIYF. CDR3 sequence (DNA): TGTGCCACGGGGGGAGGGGTTACAAACACCATATATTTT.

The chain employs TRBV7-9 and TRBJ2-7; D may be TRBD1 (6 bases). Germline V gene data show CDR1 as SEHNR and CDR2 as FQNEAQ (reference sequence). With 3 bases removed from V and 2 bases from J, the gap between germline ends came to 14 bases. The CDR3 contains 15 residues. The CDR3 region is CASSLRAGATYEQYV. The CDR3 DNA reads as TGTGCCAGCAGCTTGAGGGCAGGGGCAACCTACGAGCAGTACGTC.

V usage is TRBV23-1 and J usage is TRBJ2-5; a weak D match, TRBD2 (6 bases). TRBV23-1 is known as an ORF, though its function is uncertain. CDR3 length equals 12 residues. The V gene lost 9 bases and the J gene lost 5 bases, with 13 bases spanning the gap. The CDR3 here is CARTIRGETQYF. In nucleotides, the CDR3 is TGCGCCAGGACAATACGGGGGGAGACCCAGTACTTC.

The V and J genes are TRBV9 and TRBJ2-1, with TRBD2 matching over 16 bases. This CDR3 contains 17 residues. With 3 bases clipped from V and 6 bases from J, the junction kept 6 bases outside the gene matches. Germline lookup yields CDR1 SGDLS and CDR2 YYNGEE. The CDR3 protein is CASSGGTSGGALNEQFF. CDR3 DNA: TGTGCCAGCAGCGGAGGGACTAGCGGGGGGGCCCTCAATGAGCAGTTCTTC.